This record looks at one TCR beta chain sequence and its context. What it binds is unknown. CDR3 length equals 16 residues. After removal of 0 bases from V and 5 bases from J, the junction contained 7 bases not matched to a gene. Germline V gene lookup returns CDR1 WNHNN and CDR2 SYGVQD (reference sequence). This sample is part of a study of cytomegalovirus exposure and HLA in healthy donors. General study points: TRBV6-2, TRBV6-3 and other indistinguishable V segments were excluded.

The PCR contained 60 Vbeta and 13 Jbeta primers. Sequencing was performed with immunoSEQ multiplex PCR; in TCRdb, only in-frame clones are kept and a portion is missing. The top ten clones hold approximately 4.9% of a sample with fewer than 150,000 clones, about 74% of them seen once. The TCR originated in a woman between 50 and 59 years old in good health and CMV-seronegative. The specimen was PBMCs. This chain joins TRBV10-1 and TRBJ2-5; 9 bases match TRBD2. CDR3 DNA: TGCGCCAGCAGTGAGTCCCAGGCGGGGGGGCGGGAGACCCAGTACTTC. Protein product: CASSESQAGGRETQYF.